A single sample is the source of the 14 T cell receptor beta chains below, sequenced in a study of shared clonotypes between healthy human individuals. The data were produced by immunoSEQ multiplex PCR, yet TCRdb's version contains in-frame clones alone and is incomplete. The sample lists 2,500,000 or so clones; roughly 92% were seen once. Sequenced material: naive CD4+ T cells from PBMCs. Described subset: CD45RA+ positively selected. These receptors all come from a man aged 18 to 29 in good health. Some clones in this sample may be carry-over from other donors' samples.

V gene TRBV27 combines with J gene TRBJ2-3; a weak D match, TRBD1 (6 bases). Germline CDR1 MNHEY, CDR2 SMNVEV (reference sequence). Between the trimmed V and J ends, which lost 4 bases and 8 bases, there was a span of 7 bases. The CDR3 consists of 11 residues. DNA for the CDR3: TGTGCCAGCAGTTCAGGGGTTACGCAGTATTTT. Residues: CASSSGVTQYF.

J is TRBJ2-3 and V is TRBV5-1; D gene uncertain. This CDR3 spans 15 amino acids. Trimming stripped 1 base from V and 0 bases from J, with 9 bases between. Germline CDR1 SGHRS, CDR2 YFSETQ. The CDR3 DNA is TGCGCCAGCAGCTTGTTTTCAAGTAGCACAGATACGCAGTATTTT. Protein: CASSLFSSSTDTQYF.

This clone was recorded a few times. The gene calls are TRBV14 and TRBJ1-1; D may be TRBD1 (5 bases). V was clipped by 0 bases and J by 4 bases, with 12 bases between them. The length of the CDR3 is 15 residues. Germline loops: CDR1 SGHDN, CDR2 FVKESK. Written as DNA, the CDR3 is TGTGCCAGCAGCCAAGAGGGCAGGGTCGGCACTGAAGCTTTCTTT. Its translation: CASSQEGRVGTEAFF. The full variable domain, rest sourced from reference TRBV14 and TRBJ1-1, is EAGVTQFPSHSVIEKGQTVTLRCDPISGHDNLYWYRRVMGKEIKFLLHFVKESKQDESGMPNNRFLAERTGGTYSTLKVQPAELEDSGVYFCASSQEGRVGTEAFFGQGTRLTVV.

The V gene is TRBV5-6, the J gene TRBJ1-1; TRBD1 agrees at 10 bases. The CDR3 extends over 15 amino acids. Germline CDR1 SGHDT, CDR2 YYEEEE. V shed 4 bases and J 3 bases; nucleotides not matched to a gene: 6. As DNA, the CDR3 is TGTGCCAGCAGCCCCAGGACAGGGGGACACACTGAAGCTTTCTTT. It codes for CASSPRTGGHTEAFF.

This clone was recorded once. The genes are TRBV18 and TRBJ2-5, with D maybe TRBD2 (7 bases). Germline V gene sequence: CDR1 KGHSH, CDR2 LQKENI. Trimming took off 1 base at V and 5 bases at J, with 14 bases between the two ends. This CDR3 region has 15 residues. The CDR3 region is CASSPRPQGGETQYF. CDR3 in DNA: TGTGCCAGCTCACCACGTCCACAGGGAGGGGAGACCCAGTACTTC.

V usage is TRBV7-2 and J usage is TRBJ2-5; TRBD1 aligns across 7 bases. Trimming took 2 bases from V and 2 from J; bases not matched to a gene: 2. Per germline, CDR1 SGHTA and CDR2 FQGNSA. The CDR3 has 14 amino acids. The CDR3 spells CASSLRDSQETQYF. CDR3 coding DNA: TGTGCCAGCAGCTTACGGGACAGTCAAGAGACCCAGTACTTC.

This clone was seen a single time. V and J are TRBV5-1 and TRBJ2-3; 14 bases are a match to TRBD2. V lost 4 bases to trimming and J lost 4 bases; unmatched junction nucleotides: 20. Germline-derived CDR1 and CDR2 are SGHRS and YFSETQ. This CDR3 has 21 amino acids. In DNA, the CDR3 is TGCGCCAGCAGCACCCTTGGAGTACAGGGAGGACTAGCGGGAGGCTCAGATACGCAGTATTTT. Amino acids: CASSTLGVQGGLAGGSDTQYF.

The J gene is TRBJ1-1, the V gene TRBV6-5; 9 bases fit TRBD1. Trimming removed 4 bases from V and 9 bases from J; junction bases left unmatched: 6. The CDR3 consists of 13 residues. Germline-derived CDR1 and CDR2 are MNHEY and SVGAGI. The CDR3 DNA follows: TGTGCCAGCAGTTGGAGCAACAGGGGGCAAGCTTTCTTT. Its translation: CASSWSNRGQAFF.

This chain joins TRBV6-1 and TRBJ1-2, with 10 bases identical to TRBD1. Germline CDR1 MNHNS, CDR2 SASEGT. Losses at the gene ends were 6 bases for V and 10 bases for J; bases not matched to a gene: 14. The CDR3 covers 15 residues. The CDR3 is CASSDSGTGATIYTF. As DNA, the CDR3 is TGTGCCAGCAGCGACTCGGGGACAGGGGCCACAATCTACACCTTC.

The rearrangement uses TRBV25-1 and TRBJ2-1; TRBD2 aligns across 13 bases. This CDR3 spans 16 amino acids. The J segment lost 5 bases and the V segment lost 8 bases, leaving 9 bases of the junction unmatched. Germline V CDR1 and CDR2: MGHDK, SYGVNS. The CDR3: CASGRGTSGNHNEQFF. As DNA, the CDR3 is TGTGCCAGCGGGAGAGGGACTAGCGGGAACCACAATGAGCAGTTCTTC.

The CDR3 coding sequence is TGTGCCAGCAGTTTAAGCTGGGGGTACGGGGAGCTGTTTTTT. Translated, it gives CASSLSWGYGELFF. This sequence joins TRBV28 and TRBJ2-2; TRBD1 or TRBD2 may be the D gene (5 bases each). CDR1 is MDHEN, CDR2 SYDVKM, per germline. Trimming shortened V by 2 bases and J by 7 bases, and 11 bases separated the two germline ends. This CDR3 has 14 amino acids. Variable domain in full (rest from reference TRBV28 and TRBJ2-2): DVKVTQSSRYLVKRTGEKVFLECVQDMDHENMFWYRQDPGLGLRLIYFSYDVKMKEKGDIPEGYSVSREKKERFSLILESASTNQTSMYLCASSLSWGYGELFFGEGSRLTVL.

A remark on this clone: At one of its ends the junction is not consistent with the germline gene, which may arise from a read error. This rearrangement joins TRBV7-7 to TRBJ2-2; TRBD1 matches 9 bases. The CDR3 runs to 15 residues. Germline V gene sequence: CDR1 SSHAT, CDR2 FNYEAQ (reference sequence). CDR3 DNA sequence: TGTGCCAGCAGCCTAGCGGACAGGGGTGTCGGGGAGCTGTTTTTT. This gives the protein CASSLADRGVGELFF.

The sample holds one count of this clone. The rearrangement joins TRBV7-3 to TRBJ2-5; a possible D gene is TRBD1 (6 bases). V was clipped by 2 bases and J by 1 base, with 14 bases between them. Germline-derived CDR1 and CDR2 are SGHTA and FQGTGA. The CDR3 contains 16 residues. Here the CDR3 reads CASSLSPGQPQETQYF. CDR3 nucleotides: TGTGCCAGCAGCTTATCGCCAGGACAGCCCCAAGAGACCCAGTACTTC.

This sequence joins TRBV5-6 and TRBJ2-1; 7 bases line up with TRBD2. Looked up from germline, CDR1 is SGHDT and CDR2 is YYEEEE. CDR3 size: 12 residues. Unmatched junction bases numbered 9, after V lost 4 bases and J lost 14 bases. CDR3 in DNA: TGTGCCAGCAGCCCAGGGCTAGCGGTGAAGTTCTTC. As protein: CASSPGLAVKFF.